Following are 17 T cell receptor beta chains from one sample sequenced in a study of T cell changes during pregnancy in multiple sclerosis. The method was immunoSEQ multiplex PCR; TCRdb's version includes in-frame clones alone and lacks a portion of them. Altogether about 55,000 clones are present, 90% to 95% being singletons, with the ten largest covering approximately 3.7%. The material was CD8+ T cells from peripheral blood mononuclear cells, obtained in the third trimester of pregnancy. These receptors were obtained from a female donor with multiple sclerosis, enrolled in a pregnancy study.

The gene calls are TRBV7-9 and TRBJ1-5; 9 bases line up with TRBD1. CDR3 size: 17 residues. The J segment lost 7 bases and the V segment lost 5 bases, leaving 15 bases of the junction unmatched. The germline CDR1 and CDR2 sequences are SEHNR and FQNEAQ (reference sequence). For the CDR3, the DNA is TGTGCCAGCAGCCAATCAAAAAGACAGGGGGGAGTGCAGCCCCAGCATTTT. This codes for CASSQSKRQGGVQPQHF.

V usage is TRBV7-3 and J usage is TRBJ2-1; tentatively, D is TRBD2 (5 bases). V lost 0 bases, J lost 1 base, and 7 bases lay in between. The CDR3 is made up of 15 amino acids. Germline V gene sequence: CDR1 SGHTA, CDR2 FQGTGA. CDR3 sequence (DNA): TGTGCCAGCAGCTTAACAGCGGTATCCTACAATGAGCAGTTCTTC. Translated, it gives CASSLTAVSYNEQFF.

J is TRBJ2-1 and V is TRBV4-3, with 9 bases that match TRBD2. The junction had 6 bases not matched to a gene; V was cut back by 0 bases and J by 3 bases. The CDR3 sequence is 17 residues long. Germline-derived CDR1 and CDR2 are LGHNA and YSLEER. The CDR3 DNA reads TGCGCCAGCAGCCAAGATGGGCCTAGCGGGATCTACAATGAGCAGTTCTTC. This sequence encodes CASSQDGPSGIYNEQFF.

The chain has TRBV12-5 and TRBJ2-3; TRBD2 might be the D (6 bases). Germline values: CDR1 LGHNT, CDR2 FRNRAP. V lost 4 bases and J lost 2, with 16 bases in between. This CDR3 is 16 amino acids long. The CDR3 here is CASGYRAGFVTDTQYF. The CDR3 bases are TGTGCTAGTGGTTACCGGGCGGGATTTGTCACAGATACGCAGTATTTT.

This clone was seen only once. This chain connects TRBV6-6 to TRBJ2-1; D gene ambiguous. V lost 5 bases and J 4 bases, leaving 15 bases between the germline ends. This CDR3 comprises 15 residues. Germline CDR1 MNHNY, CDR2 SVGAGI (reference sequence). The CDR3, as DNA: TGTGCCAGCAGTGGTGGTACCCAACTATACAATGAGCAGTTCTTC. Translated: CASSGGTQLYNEQFF.

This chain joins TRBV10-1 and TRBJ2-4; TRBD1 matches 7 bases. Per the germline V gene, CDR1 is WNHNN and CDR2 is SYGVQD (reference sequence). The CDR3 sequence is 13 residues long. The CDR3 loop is CASYRGAKNIQYF. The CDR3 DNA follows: TGCGCTAGCTACAGGGGAGCCAAAAACATTCAGTACTTC.

Here the CDR3 DNA reads TGCGCCAGCAGAAGCACCCGGGACAGCACTAACTATGGCTACACCTTC. This encodes CASRSTRDSTNYGYTF. The genes are TRBV5-1 and TRBJ1-2, with TRBD1 matching over 7 bases. Germline CDR1 and CDR2: SGHRS and YFSETQ. The CDR3 sequence is 16 residues long. After removal of 5 bases from V and 0 bases from J, the junction contained 10 bases not matched to a gene.

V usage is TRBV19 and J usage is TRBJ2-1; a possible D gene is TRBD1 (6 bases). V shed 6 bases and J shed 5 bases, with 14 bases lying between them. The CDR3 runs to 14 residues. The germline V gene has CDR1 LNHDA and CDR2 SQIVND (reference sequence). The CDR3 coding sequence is TGTGCCAGTAGGAACAGGGATACCCACAATGAGCAGTTCTTC. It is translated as CASRNRDTHNEQFF.

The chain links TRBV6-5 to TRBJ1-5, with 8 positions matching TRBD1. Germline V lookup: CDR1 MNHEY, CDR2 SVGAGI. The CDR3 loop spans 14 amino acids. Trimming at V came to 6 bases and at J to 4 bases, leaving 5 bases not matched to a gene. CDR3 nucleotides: TGTGCCAGCAGACGGACAGGGCGGAATCAGCCCCAGCATTTT. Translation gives CASRRTGRNQPQHF.

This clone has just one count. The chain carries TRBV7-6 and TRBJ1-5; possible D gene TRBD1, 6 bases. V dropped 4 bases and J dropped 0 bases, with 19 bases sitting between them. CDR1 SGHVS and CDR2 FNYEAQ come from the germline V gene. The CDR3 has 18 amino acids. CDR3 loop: CASSSNAGGQNSNQPQHF. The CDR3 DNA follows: TGTGCCAGCAGCTCCAATGCCGGAGGACAGAATAGCAATCAGCCCCAGCATTTT.

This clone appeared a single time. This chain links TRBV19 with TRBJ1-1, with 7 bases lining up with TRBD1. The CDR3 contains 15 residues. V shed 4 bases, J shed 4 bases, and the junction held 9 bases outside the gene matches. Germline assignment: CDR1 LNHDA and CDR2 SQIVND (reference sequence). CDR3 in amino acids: CASSTILGDSTEAFF. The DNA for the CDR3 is TGTGCCAGTAGTACCATTCTCGGGGACAGCACTGAAGCTTTCTTT.

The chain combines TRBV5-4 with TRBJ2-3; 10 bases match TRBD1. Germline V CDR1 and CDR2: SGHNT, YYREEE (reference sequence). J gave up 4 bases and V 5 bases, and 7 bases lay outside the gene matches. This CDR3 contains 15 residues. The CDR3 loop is CASRPTGGGADTQYF. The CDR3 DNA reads TGTGCCAGCAGGCCGACAGGGGGCGGTGCAGATACGCAGTATTTT. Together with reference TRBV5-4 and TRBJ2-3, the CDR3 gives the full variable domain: ETGVTQSPTHLIKTRGQQVTLRCSSQSGHNTVSWYQQALGQGPQFIFQYYREEENGRGNFPPRFSGLQFPNYSSELNVNALELDDSALYLCASRPTGGGADTQYFGPGTRLTVL.

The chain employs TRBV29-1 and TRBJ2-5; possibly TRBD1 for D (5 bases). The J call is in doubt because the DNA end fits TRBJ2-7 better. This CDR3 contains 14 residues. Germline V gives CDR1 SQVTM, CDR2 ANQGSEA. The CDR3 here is CSVLDKPGSYEQYF. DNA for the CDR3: TGCAGCGTTTTGGACAAACCGGGCTCCTACGAGCAGTACTTC.

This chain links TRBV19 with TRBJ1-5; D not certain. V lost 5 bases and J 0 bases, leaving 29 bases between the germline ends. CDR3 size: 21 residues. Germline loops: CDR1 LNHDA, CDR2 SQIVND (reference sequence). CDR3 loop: CASSLSLPAVVCKNSNQPQHF. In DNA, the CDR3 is TGTGCCAGTAGTCTAAGCCTGCCCGCCGTGGTGTGTAAAAATAGCAATCAGCCCCAGCATTTT.

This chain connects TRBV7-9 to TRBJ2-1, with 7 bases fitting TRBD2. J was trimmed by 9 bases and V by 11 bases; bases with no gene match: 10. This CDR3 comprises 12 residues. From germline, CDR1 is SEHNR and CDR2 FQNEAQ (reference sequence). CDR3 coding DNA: TGTGCCGGCACAACGGGAGGCGGTGAGCAGTTCTTC. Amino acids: CAGTTGGGEQFF.

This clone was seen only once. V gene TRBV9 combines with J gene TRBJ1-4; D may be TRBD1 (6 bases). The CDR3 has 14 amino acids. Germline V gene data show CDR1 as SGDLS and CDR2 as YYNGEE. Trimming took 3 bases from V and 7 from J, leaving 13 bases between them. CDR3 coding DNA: TGTGCCAGCAGCGCCGGCGGGGGCGGTGAAAAACTGTTTTTT. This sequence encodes CASSAGGGGEKLFF.

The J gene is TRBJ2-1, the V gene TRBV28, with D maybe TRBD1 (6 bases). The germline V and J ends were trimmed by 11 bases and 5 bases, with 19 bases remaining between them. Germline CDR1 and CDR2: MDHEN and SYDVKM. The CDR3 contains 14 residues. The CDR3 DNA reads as TGTGCCGCATGGTCGGGACACCCAAACAATGAGCAGTTCTTC. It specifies CAAWSGHPNNEQFF.